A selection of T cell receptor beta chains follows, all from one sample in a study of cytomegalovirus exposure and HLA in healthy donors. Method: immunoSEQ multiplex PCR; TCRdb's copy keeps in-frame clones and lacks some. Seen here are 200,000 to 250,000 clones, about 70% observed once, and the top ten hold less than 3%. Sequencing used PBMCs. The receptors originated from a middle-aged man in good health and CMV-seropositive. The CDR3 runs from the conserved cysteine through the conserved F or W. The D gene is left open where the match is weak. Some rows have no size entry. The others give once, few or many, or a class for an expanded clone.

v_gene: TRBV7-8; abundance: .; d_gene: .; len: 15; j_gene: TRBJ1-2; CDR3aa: CASSLAADSNYGYTF; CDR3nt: TGTGCCAGCAGCTTAGCCGCGGACAGTAACTATGGCTACACCTTC
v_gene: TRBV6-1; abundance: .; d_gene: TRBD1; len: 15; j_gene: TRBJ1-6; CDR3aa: CASTTDRGYNSPLHF; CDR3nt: TGTGCCAGCACGACTGACAGGGGCTATAATTCACCCCTCCACTTT
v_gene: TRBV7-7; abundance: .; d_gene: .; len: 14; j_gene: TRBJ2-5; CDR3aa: CASSLEDFSETQYF; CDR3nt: TGTGCCAGCAGCTTAGAGGACTTTTCAGAGACCCAGTACTTC
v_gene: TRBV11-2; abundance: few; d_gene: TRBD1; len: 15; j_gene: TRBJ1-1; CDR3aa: CASRIRQGADTEAFF; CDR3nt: TGTGCCAGCAGGATAAGGCAGGGGGCCGACACTGAAGCTTTCTTT
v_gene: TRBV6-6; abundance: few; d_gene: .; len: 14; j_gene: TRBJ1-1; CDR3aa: CASSREGGRVFAFF; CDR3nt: TGTGCCAGCAGTCGGGAGGGGGGGCGAGTGTTCGCTTTCTTT
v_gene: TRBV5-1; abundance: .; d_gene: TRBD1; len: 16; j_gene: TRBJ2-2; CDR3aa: CASSLTDRRNTGELFF; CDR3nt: TGCGCCAGCAGCCTGACGGACAGGAGAAACACCGGGGAGCTGTTTTTT
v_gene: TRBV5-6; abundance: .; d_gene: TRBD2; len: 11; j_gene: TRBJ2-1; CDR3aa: CASSAGGSQFF; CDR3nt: TGTGCCAGCTCAGCGGGGGGCTCACAGTTCTTC
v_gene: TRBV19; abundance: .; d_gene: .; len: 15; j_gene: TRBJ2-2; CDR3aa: CASSTFSRGAGELFF; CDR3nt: TGTGCCAGTAGCACTTTTTCCAGGGGGGCCGGGGAGCTGTTTTTT
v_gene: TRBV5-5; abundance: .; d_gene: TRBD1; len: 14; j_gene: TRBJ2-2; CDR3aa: CASSQTGITGELFF; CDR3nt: TGTGCCAGCAGCCAGACAGGGATCACCGGGGAGCTGTTTTTT
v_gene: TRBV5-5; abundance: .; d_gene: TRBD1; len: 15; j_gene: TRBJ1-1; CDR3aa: CASRPHDREDTEAFF; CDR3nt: TGTGCCAGCAGGCCCCACGACAGGGAGGACACTGAAGCTTTCTTT
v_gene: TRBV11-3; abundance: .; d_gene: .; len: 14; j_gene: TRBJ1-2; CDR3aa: CASTKSRQPYGYTF; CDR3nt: TGTGCCAGCACCAAAAGCAGGCAGCCCTATGGCTACACCTTC
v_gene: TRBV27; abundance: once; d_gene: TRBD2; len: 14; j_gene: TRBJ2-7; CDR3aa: CASSLLAGGYEQYF; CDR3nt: TGTGCCAGCAGTTTACTAGCGGGCGGTTACGAGCAGTACTTC
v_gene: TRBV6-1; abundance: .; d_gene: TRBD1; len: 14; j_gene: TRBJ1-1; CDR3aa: CASVWTGGNTEAFF; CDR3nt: TGTGCCAGCGTTTGGACAGGGGGCAACACTGAAGCTTTCTTT
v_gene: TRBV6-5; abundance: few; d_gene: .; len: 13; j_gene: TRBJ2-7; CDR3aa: CASSYPEGREQYF; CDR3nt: TGTGCCAGCAGTTACCCCGAGGGGAGGGAGCAGTACTTC
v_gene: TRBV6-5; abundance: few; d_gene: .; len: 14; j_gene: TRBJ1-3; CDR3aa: CASRVQSSGNTIYF; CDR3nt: TGTGCCAGCAGAGTACAGAGCTCTGGAAACACCATATATTTT
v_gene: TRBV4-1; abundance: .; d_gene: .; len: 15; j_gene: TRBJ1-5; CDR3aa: CASSQIAGYRQPQHF; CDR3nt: TGCGCCAGCAGCCAAATAGCTGGGTATAGGCAGCCCCAGCATTTT
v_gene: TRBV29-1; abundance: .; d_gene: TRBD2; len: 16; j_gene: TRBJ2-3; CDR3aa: CSVGRPSGASTDTQYF; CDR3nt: TGCAGCGTAGGTAGACCCAGCGGGGCTAGCACAGATACGCAGTATTTT
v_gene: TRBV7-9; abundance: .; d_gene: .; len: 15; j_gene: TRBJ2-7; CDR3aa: CSSSLAQGLSYEQYF; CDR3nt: TGTTCCAGCAGCTTAGCACAGGGATTGTCTTACGAGCAGTACTTC
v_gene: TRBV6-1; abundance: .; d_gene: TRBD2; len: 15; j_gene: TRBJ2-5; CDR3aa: CASSEGGGALKTQYF; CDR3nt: TGTGCCAGCAGTGAGGGCGGGGGGGCCTTAAAGACCCAGTACTTC
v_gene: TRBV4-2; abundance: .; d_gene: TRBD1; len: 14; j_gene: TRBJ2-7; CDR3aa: CASSQEGQAYEQYF; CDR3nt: TGTGCCAGCAGCCAAGAGGGACAGGCCTACGAGCAGTACTTC
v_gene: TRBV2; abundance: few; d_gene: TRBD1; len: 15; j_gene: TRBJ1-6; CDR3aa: CASSEGQGSIGPLHF; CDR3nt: TGTGCCAGCAGTGAGGGACAGGGGTCGATCGGACCCCTCCACTTT
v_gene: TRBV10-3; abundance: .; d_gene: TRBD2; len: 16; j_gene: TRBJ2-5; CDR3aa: CATGTSGGALGETQYF; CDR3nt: TGTGCCACCGGGACTAGCGGGGGGGCCTTAGGAGAGACCCAGTACTTC
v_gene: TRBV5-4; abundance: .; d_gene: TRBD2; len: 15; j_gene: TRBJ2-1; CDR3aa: CASSLPAGAYNEQFF; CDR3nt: TGTGCCAGCAGCTTGCCGGCGGGGGCCTACAATGAGCAGTTCTTC
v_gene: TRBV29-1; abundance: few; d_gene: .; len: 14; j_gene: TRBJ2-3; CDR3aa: CSVGAAAWTDTQYF; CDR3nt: TGCAGCGTTGGAGCTGCGGCCTGGACAGATACGCAGTATTTT
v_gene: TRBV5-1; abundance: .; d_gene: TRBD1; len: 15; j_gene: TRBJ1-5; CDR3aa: CASSQTGGGNQPQHF; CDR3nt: TGCGCCAGCAGTCAGACAGGGGGCGGCAATCAGCCCCAGCATTTT
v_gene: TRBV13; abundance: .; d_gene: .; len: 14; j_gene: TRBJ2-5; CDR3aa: CASSLGGAQETQYF; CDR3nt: TGTGCCAGCAGCTTAGGGGGGGCCCAGGAGACCCAGTACTTC
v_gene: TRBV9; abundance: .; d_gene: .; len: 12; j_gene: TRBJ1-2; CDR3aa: CASSMTGYGYTF; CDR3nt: TGTGCCAGCAGCATGACAGGTTACGGCTACACCTTC
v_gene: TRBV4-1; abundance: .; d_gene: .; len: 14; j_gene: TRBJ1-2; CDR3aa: CASSPREAGYGYTF; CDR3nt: TGCGCCAGCAGCCCTAGGGAGGCAGGCTATGGCTACACCTTC
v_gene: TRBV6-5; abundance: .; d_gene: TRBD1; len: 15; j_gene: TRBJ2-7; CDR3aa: CASSRTGIGSYEQYF; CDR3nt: TGTGCCAGCAGTCGGACAGGGATAGGCTCCTACGAGCAGTACTTC
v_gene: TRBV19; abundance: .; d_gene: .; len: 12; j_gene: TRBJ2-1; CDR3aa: CASSMAGNEQFF; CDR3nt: TGTGCCAGTAGTATGGCAGGGAATGAGCAGTTCTTC
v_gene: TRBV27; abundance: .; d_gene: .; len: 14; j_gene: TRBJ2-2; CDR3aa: CASSFGRRAGELFF; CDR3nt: TGTGCCAGCAGTTTCGGGCGCAGGGCCGGGGAGCTGTTTTTT
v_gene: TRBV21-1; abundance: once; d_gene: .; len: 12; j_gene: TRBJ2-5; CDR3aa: CASGRNRETQYF; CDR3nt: TGTGCCAGCGGGAGGAATAGGGAGACCCAGTACTTC
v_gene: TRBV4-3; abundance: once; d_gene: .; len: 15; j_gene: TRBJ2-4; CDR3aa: CASSQGGGVGNIQYF; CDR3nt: TGCGCCAGCAGCCAGGGAGGAGGGGTAGGGAACATTCAGTACTTC
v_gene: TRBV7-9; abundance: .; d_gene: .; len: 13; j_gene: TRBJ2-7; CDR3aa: CASSLGQVYEQYF; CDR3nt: TGTGCCAGCAGCCTGGGACAAGTCTACGAGCAGTACTTC
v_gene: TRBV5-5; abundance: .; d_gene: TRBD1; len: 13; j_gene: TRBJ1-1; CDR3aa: CASSFTGATEAFF; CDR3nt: TGTGCCAGCAGCTTCACAGGGGCCACTGAAGCTTTCTTT
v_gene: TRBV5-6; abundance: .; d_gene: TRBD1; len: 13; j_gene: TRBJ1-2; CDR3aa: CASSRQGEYGYTF; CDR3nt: TGTGCCAGCAGCCGACAGGGGGAGTATGGCTACACCTTC
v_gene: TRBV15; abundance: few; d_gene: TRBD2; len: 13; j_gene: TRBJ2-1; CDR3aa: CATTLAGTDEQFF; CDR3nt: TGTGCCACCACCCTAGCGGGGACGGATGAGCAGTTCTTC